This T cell receptor (beta chain) derives from a study of CD8+ T cells in alopecia areata (dated by TCRdb to 2017 to 2018). At the level of the whole study: Treated patients were enrolled in an open-label pilot trial of oral tofacitinib at 5 to 10 mg twice daily for moderate-to-severe alopecia areata. Patients received tofacitinib for 6 to 18 months and were then followed off drug for 6 months to check for delayed response and recurrence. For the treated patients, the SALT score, which quantifies what percentage of scalp surface area is affected, served as the measure of disease severity. To study T cell clonal expansion in alopecia areata, the researchers applied high-throughput TCRbeta sequencing to both the C3H/HeJ mouse model and human patients. Human TCRbeta sequencing covered scalp tissue and sorted CD4+ and CD8+ peripheral blood T cells from patchy and totalis/universalis alopecia areata patients and healthy controls. Tofacitinib-treated patients had biopsies at baseline and at 4 and 24 weeks of treatment, with a later scalp biopsy in several patients. Clonality in the scalp was compared among normal scalp (n=4), patchy alopecia areata scalp (n=8), and alopecia totalis/universalis scalp (n=8). RNA was obtained with the PAXgene miRNA kit for fixed scalp, the miRNeasy kit for PBMCs, and the RNeasy kit for mouse skin. TCRbeta CDR3 regions were amplified by immunoSEQ multiplex PCR using 35 Vbeta forward and 13 Jbeta reverse primers. Here is what the overall study found, with its caveats: Compared with mice, TCR sequences shared between patients were less clear, possibly partly because of HLA diversity across the patient population. Tofacitinib significantly decreased scalp clonality and the number of expanded CD8+ clones among the top 100 scalp clones. Unlike mouse skin, where gammadelta T cells dominate, normal human skin contains resident alphabeta T cells that get sequenced too, which complicates analysis of the scalp TCR repertoire. Because the treated cohort was small and included a single nonresponder, larger studies are needed to assess links between baseline CD8+ expansion and response. During tofacitinib treatment, many expanded lesional clones remained in scalp and blood, and this persistence may partly explain relapse after treatment is stopped. Higher clonality and more expanded CD8+ clones were observed in lesional scalp than in normal scalp, particularly in alopecia totalis/universalis, a finding suggestive of antigenic drive.

Per the publication, the treatment or condition label means: oral pan-JAK inhibitor, 5-10 mg twice daily. Peripheral blood and lesional scalp punch biopsies were obtained from patients with alopecia areata. PBMCs were isolated by density centrifugation and stained for CD3, CD4 and CD8, and CD4+ and CD8+ T cells were sorted on a FACSAria. Germline trimming: 6 bases from V, 8 bases from J; junction bases outside gene matches: 1. The cysteine opens and the phenylalanine closes a CDR3 of 11 amino acids. Only the CDR3 part of the read is kept: 33 bases, read in frame from the first base. Per the germline V gene, ENHRY is the CDR1 and SYGVKD is the CDR2. Comments on this clone: It lacks a known antigen. Base qualities are not at hand, and no much larger clone is one base apart.

Receptor libraries were prepared by the immunoSEQ multiplex PCR assay. RNA was extracted from all samples and reverse transcribed into cDNA, which served as template for TCR sequencing. First-strand cDNA was synthesized with SuperScript III using a 2:1 mix of oligo-dT and random hexamers. A synthetic immune receptor repertoire was used to measure amplification bias, and any remaining bias was corrected computationally. The source study handled its data this way. Raw reads were preprocessed to remove errors, and CDR3 was defined by IMGT conventions from the conserved cysteine to phenylalanine. Clonality was computed as 1 minus the Shannon entropy, with the entropy normalized by log2 of the number of productive unique TCRs. Scalp TCRbeta sequences were cross-referenced with sorted blood CD4 and CD8 repertoires so that the CD4 or CD8 identity of scalp clones could be inferred. TCRdb's version of the immuneACCESS table is confined to in-frame rearrangements and falls short of the full clone set. An unresolved V gene accounts for under half of the shortfall where checked; the remainder is of unknown origin. V and J calls and clone size are given by that table; D and trimming were obtained from the DNA. This sample gives 250,000 to 350,000 clones in total; approximately 60% of them show up just once. The biggest ten clones account for 0.8% to 1% of the sample.

Recombination joined TRBV10-3 with TRBJ2-4, and TRBD2 aligns with 7 junction nucleotides. The sequence was collected from a human donor with alopecia areata. The specimen was CD4+ T cells sorted from blood, collected around week 54, from a patient treated with tofacitinib. The nucleotides read TGTGCCATCAGCCGGGGGGACATTCAGTACTTC. Its protein reads: CAISRGDIQYF.